Each of the 9 T cell receptor beta chains below was sequenced from the same sample in a study of response to subunit inactivated influenza vaccine. TCRdb reanalysed the RT-PCR reads using MiXCR and keeps one entry per CDR3 protein. This sample has approximately 200,000 distinct CDR3 sequences, with 14% found just once. The sample consisted of CD8+ T cells sorted from PBMCs, taken around 5 days after vaccination. These receptors all come from a man aged 50 to 60 who received an inactivated influenza vaccine.

V and J are TRBV9 and TRBJ2-7, with D possibly matching TRBD1 (6 bases). Per the germline V gene, CDR1 is SGDLS and CDR2 is YYNGEE. The CDR3 contains 14 residues. With 4 bases removed from V and 1 base from J, the gap between germline ends came to 12 bases. The CDR3 DNA is TGTGCCAGCAGCCCCCGGACAGAATCCTACGAGCAGTACTTC. It is translated as CASSPRTESYEQYF. The full variable domain, its missing parts supplied by reference TRBV9 and TRBJ2-7, is DSGVTQTPKHLITATGQRVTLRCSPRSGDLSVYWYQQSLDQGLQFLIQYYNGEERAKGNILERFSAQQFPDLHSELNLSSLELGDSALYFCASSPRTESYEQYFGPGTRLTVT.

This clonotype was recorded a few times. The chain uses TRBV12-3 or TRBV12-4 and TRBJ2-1; 7 nucleotides line up with TRBD2. V was pared by 7 bases and J by 9 bases, with 12 bases of the junction left unmatched. CDR3 length: 14 residues. CDR3: CASNLGGVRGEQFF. As DNA, the CDR3 is TGTGCCAGCAATCTGGGGGGGGTTCGCGGTGAGCAGTTCTTC.

The V call is TRBV5-5, the J call TRBJ2-2; D possibly corresponds to TRBD2 (5 bases). Trimming left V 1 base short and J 7 bases short, with 11 bases between. The CDR3 runs 14 residues. Germline V gene data show CDR1 as SGHKS and CDR2 as YYEKEE (reference sequence). The CDR3 here is CASSLLPGSGELFF. The CDR3 bases are TGTGCCAGCAGCTTGTTGCCGGGGAGCGGGGAGCTGTTTTTT.

This clonotype was detected only a few times. V gene TRBV4-3 combines with J gene TRBJ2-2; D is ambiguous. There are 14 residues in the CDR3. Germline values: CDR1 LGHNA, CDR2 YSLEER. V was clipped by 3 bases and J by 1 base, with 6 bases between them. DNA of the CDR3: TGCGCCAGCAGCCAGTACCGGAACACCGGGGAGCTGTTTTTT. Translation gives CASSQYRNTGELFF.

This clonotype has just a few counts. The V and J genes are TRBV7-2 and TRBJ2-1; D not resolved. CDR1 and CDR2 from the germline V gene are SGHTA and FQGNSA. V shed 5 bases and J shed 6 bases, with 11 bases lying between them. The CDR3 is made up of 13 amino acids. The chain's CDR3 is CASSPLKGNEQFF. In nucleotides, the CDR3 is TGTGCCAGCAGCCCCCTGAAGGGCAATGAGCAGTTCTTC.

This clonotype came up many times. The gene calls are TRBV7-2 and TRBJ2-3; 11 positions agree with TRBD2. Looked up from germline, CDR1 is SGHTA and CDR2 is FQGNSA. J lost 0 bases, V lost 4 bases, and 0 bases had no gene match. This CDR3 region has 15 residues. The DNA of the CDR3 is TGTGCCAGCAGCTGGACTAGCGGGAGCACAGATACGCAGTATTTT. Its protein is CASSWTSGSTDTQYF.

This clonotype was detected ten times or more. V is TRBV29-1 and J is TRBJ1-2; D is undetermined. This CDR3 has 12 amino acids. Looked up from germline, CDR1 is SQVTM and CDR2 is ANQGSEA. V was clipped by 4 bases and J by 2 bases, with 8 bases between them. CDR3 DNA: TGCAGCGTTGCGGACGGGAACTATGGCTACACCTTC. Its translation: CSVADGNYGYTF.

This chain connects TRBV4-2 to TRBJ2-7; D might be TRBD1 or TRBD2, each matching 5 bases. This CDR3 contains 14 residues. The V end lost 2 bases, the J end lost 3 bases, and 11 bases lay between the germline ends. Germline values: CDR1 LGHNA, CDR2 YNFKEQ. Written as DNA, the CDR3 is TGTGCCAGCAGCCAACGGGACGGAGTCTACGAGCAGTACTTC. As protein: CASSQRDGVYEQYF.

This clonotype was detected ten times or more. J is TRBJ2-1 and V is TRBV4-3; D not certain. Germline loops: CDR1 LGHNA, CDR2 YSLEER. Between the trimmed V and J ends, which lost 5 bases and 8 bases, there was a span of 10 bases. The CDR3 runs 12 residues. The CDR3 DNA reads as TGCGCCAGCAGCGCAAGCAATCATGAGCAGTTCTTC. Residues: CASSASNHEQFF.